Sequencing of this T cell receptor beta chain was carried out in a study of cytomegalovirus exposure and HLA in healthy donors. Overall study context: Some 85 million unique TCRs from HLA-typed donors were held in an early data release.

After removal of 5 bases from V and 5 bases from J, the junction contained 5 bases not matched to a gene. This CDR3 is built from 15 residues. The V gene's germline CDR1 is SGHTA and CDR2 FQGNSA. The primer mix had 60 Vbeta and 13 Jbeta primers. Libraries were prepared by immunoSEQ multiplex PCR; TCRdb keeps only in-frame clonotypes and omits some of them. The sample yields more than 130,000 clones, roughly four fifths seen once. Sequenced sample: PBMCs. J is TRBJ1-6 and V is TRBV7-2; the match to TRBD1 covers 8 bases. The TCR originated in a woman aged 45 to 65 in good health and CMV-seronegative. The CDR3 sequence: CASSPETGDNSPLHF. The CDR3 DNA follows: TGTGCCAGCAGCCCGGAGACAGGGGATAATTCACCCCTCCACTTT.